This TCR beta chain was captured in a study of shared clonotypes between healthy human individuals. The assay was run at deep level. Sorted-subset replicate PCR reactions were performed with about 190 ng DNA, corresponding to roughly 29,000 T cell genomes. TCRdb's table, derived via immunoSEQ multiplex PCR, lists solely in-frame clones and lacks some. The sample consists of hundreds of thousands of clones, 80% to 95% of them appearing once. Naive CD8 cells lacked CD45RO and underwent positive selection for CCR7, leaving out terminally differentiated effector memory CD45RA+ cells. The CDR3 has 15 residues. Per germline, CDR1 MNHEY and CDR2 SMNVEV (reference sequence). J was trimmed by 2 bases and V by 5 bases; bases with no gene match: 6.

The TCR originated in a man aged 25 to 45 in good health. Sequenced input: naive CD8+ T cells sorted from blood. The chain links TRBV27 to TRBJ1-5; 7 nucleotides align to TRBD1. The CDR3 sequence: CASSPRTGGNQPQHF. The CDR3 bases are TGTGCCAGCAGTCCCCGGACAGGCGGCAATCAGCCCCAGCATTTT.